This T cell receptor (beta chain) was sequenced for a study of T cell responses to AZD1222 COVID-19 vaccine. The protocol was immunoSEQ multiplex PCR, while the TCRdb copy is restricted to in-frame clones and leaves out a portion. The sample yields 120,000 to 150,000 clones, around 89% seen once. V gave up 5 bases and J gave up 4 bases, with 9 bases separating them. Germline-derived CDR1 and CDR2 are SGHTA and FQGNSA. The CDR3 has 13 residues. Details on this clone: Additional DNA sequences in this sample encode the identical CDR3.

The chain employs TRBV7-2 and TRBJ1-5; D might be TRBD1 (6 bases). The sample in question was peripheral blood, obtained on day 0 of AZD1222 vaccination. This TCR was sampled from an adult in good health. The CDR3 is CASSPQGNQPQHF. The CDR3 DNA is TGTGCCAGCAGCCCCCAGGGGAATCAGCCCCAGCATTTT. Together with reference TRBV7-2 and TRBJ1-5, the CDR3 gives the full variable domain: GAGVSQSPSNKVTEKGKDVELRCDPISGHTALYWYRQSLGQGLEFLIYFQGNSAPDKSGLPSDRFSAERTGGSVSTLTIQRTQQEDSAVYLCASSPQGNQPQHFGDGTRLSIL.